What follows describes a single T cell receptor beta chain. Antigen unknown. TCRdb recomputed calls from the reads with MiXCR, one row per CDR3 protein. This sample has some 940,000 distinct CDR3 sequences, with approximately 31% found just once. This specimen belongs to a study of T cell repertoires in cytomegalovirus infection. Background on the study: Recently identified HLA-C-restricted CMV epitopes and well-studied HLA-B-restricted CMV epitopes were used by the study. Matching HLA type, along with CMV infection, was indicated by public TCR beta signatures.

Study observations and caveats: Using cumulative public TCR beta family frequency, the authors identified those who carried CMV together with the relevant HLA. Ex vivo, HLA-C-restricted CMV-specific TCR beta clonotypes prevailed over the rest of the response.

The sequence derives from a human donor in good health (CMV status not recorded). Some clones in this sample may be carry-over from other donors' samples. The specimen comprised cultured CD8+ T cells from PBMCs, sampled from culture after CMV antigen stimulation.

The CDR3 here is CASSPEGHYSYNSPLHF. Written as DNA, the CDR3 is TGTGCCAGCTCACCAGAGGGACATTACTCCTATAATTCACCCCTCCACTTT. The J gene is TRBJ1-6, the V gene TRBV18; tentatively, D is TRBD1 (6 bases). Trimming pared 2 bases from V and 0 bases from J, leaving 11 bases between. The CDR3 totals 17 residues. Germline V gives CDR1 KGHSH, CDR2 LQKENI. Looking up the rest from reference TRBV18 and TRBJ1-6 gives the full variable domain: NAGVMQNPRHLVRRRGQEARLRCSPMKGHSHVYWYRQLPEEGLKFMVYLQKENIIDESGMPKERFSAEFPKEGPSILRIQQVVRGDSAAYFCASSPEGHYSYNSPLHFGNGTRLTVT.